A selection of T cell receptor beta chains follows, all from one sample in a study of blood T cell repertoires in COVID-19. Only in-frame clones appear in the TCRdb table, and some are missing; sequencing was by immunoSEQ multiplex PCR. The table records some 130,000 clones, about 72% of them present only once. The sequenced material came from peripheral blood. These receptors were taken from a woman in her seventies with acute or convalescent COVID-19. Each CDR3 is given with its conserved first and last residue. D genes are given only for firm matches. Rows give clone size only sometimes, using once, few, many, or a class for an expanded clone.

D	V	J	size	DNA	CDR3
-	TRBV19	TRBJ2-7	few	TGTGCCAGTGAATCCGGGTACGAGCAGTACTTC	CASESGYEQYF
-	TRBV7-9	TRBJ2-4	-	TGTGCCAGCAGCTTAGGGGGGGACATTCAGTACTTC	CASSLGGDIQYF
TRBD2	TRBV10-3	TRBJ2-2	-	TGTGCCATCTCCGACACTAGCGGGAGGGCCCCGAACACCGGGGAGCTGTTTTTT	CAISDTSGRAPNTGELFF
TRBD1	TRBV5-6	TRBJ1-6	-	TGTGCCAGCAGGACAGGGCTCGCTTCACCCCTCCACTTT	CASRTGLASPLHF
-	TRBV5-3	TRBJ1-6	-	TGTGCCAGAAGCTTGAAAGGTTCGGGATATAATTCACCCCTCCACTTT	CARSLKGSGYNSPLHF
-	TRBV19	TRBJ2-7	many	TGTGCCAGTAGTATTCGGAGAGGCAACGAGCAGTACTTC	CASSIRRGNEQYF
TRBD1	TRBV7-2	TRBJ1-6	-	TGTGCCAGCAGCTTAGAAGGGACAGTGAATTCACCCCTCCACTTT	CASSLEGTVNSPLHF
TRBD2	TRBV10-1	TRBJ2-3	-	TGCGCCAGCAGTGCGGGTAGCGGGAGAGGGGGGACAGATACGCAGTATTTT	CASSAGSGRGGTDTQYF
-	TRBV6-2/TRBV6-3	TRBJ1-1	-	TGTGCCAGCAGTCAGGGGTGGACTGAAGCTTTCTTT	CASSQGWTEAFF
-	TRBV7-9	TRBJ2-7	-	TGTGCCAGCAGCACAACGGACAGAAACTACGAGCAGTACTTC	CASSTTDRNYEQYF
-	TRBV29-1	TRBJ1-2	few	TGCAGCGTTGGGAGGGACGAAGGCTACACCTTC	CSVGRDEGYTF
-	TRBV12-5	TRBJ1-5	-	TGTGCTAGTGGTTTACAGGGTGGTCAGCCCCAGCATTTT	CASGLQGGQPQHF
-	TRBV3-1/TRBV3-2	TRBJ1-2	few	TGTGCCAGCAGCCTCAGTAAGCGGTATGGCTACACCTTC	CASSLSKRYGYTF
TRBD1	TRBV6-6	TRBJ2-7	-	TGTGCCAGCAGCACAGGGGACGAGCAGTACTTC	CASSTGDEQYF
TRBD1	TRBV5-6	TRBJ1-1	-	TGTGCCAGCAGCGTCGGGACAGGGGACACTGAAGCTTTCTTT	CASSVGTGDTEAFF
-	TRBV5-4	TRBJ1-6	-	TGTGCCAGCAGCCTTGGGGGCAGGGCGACTTCACCCCTCCACTTT	CASSLGGRATSPLHF
TRBD2	TRBV10-1	TRBJ2-2	-	TGCGCCAGCAGTGATGACGGGACTAGCGAACCGAACACCGGGGAGCTGTTTTTT	CASSDDGTSEPNTGELFF
-	TRBV5-1	TRBJ2-5	once	TGCGCCAGCAGCTTGGGGACTTTCCAAGAGACCCAGTACTTC	CASSLGTFQETQYF
TRBD2	TRBV6-1	TRBJ2-3	once	TGTGCCAGCAGTGAAGGAGGGAGGGCCGGAGTTGGAGATACGCAGTATTTT	CASSEGGRAGVGDTQYF
-	TRBV4-2	TRBJ1-1	few	TGTGCCAGCAGCCAAGAGGCCCGCCGGAACACTGAAGCTTTCTTT	CASSQEARRNTEAFF
-	TRBV5-1	TRBJ2-5	few	TGCGCCAGCAGCGCTCACGGGGGCCAAGAGACCCAGTACTTC	CASSAHGGQETQYF
TRBD2	TRBV6-5	TRBJ2-3	many	TGTGCCAGCATGGCGGGGGGTCGAGATACGCAGTATTTT	CASMAGGRDTQYF
-	TRBV2	TRBJ1-4	-	TGTGCCAGCAGATTGGGACCGGGAGCTAATGAAAAACTGTTTTTT	CASRLGPGANEKLFF
TRBD1	TRBV27	TRBJ1-2	-	TGTGCCAGCAGTCCAGGGGGGTGGTATGGCTACACCTTC	CASSPGGWYGYTF